The next 28 T cell receptor beta chains were all read from a single sample in a study of long-term antiretroviral therapy in people with HIV. immunoSEQ v3.0 was run at survey level. Profiled with immunoSEQ multiplex PCR; TCRdb holds only in-frame clones, not every one. The table has 5,000 to 7,500 clones, approximately 85% seen once. The sequences come from unsorted PBMCs, collected 3.7 years after starting antiretroviral therapy. The source of these receptors is a woman between 45 and 60 years old with HIV.

The rearrangement joins TRBV13 to TRBJ1-5; D not resolved. CDR1 PRHDT and CDR2 FYEKMQ come from the germline V gene (reference sequence). Trimming took 5 bases from V and 3 from J, leaving 11 bases between them. CDR3 size: 14 residues. The CDR3 loop is CASSIGRVNQPQHF. CDR3 DNA: TGTGCCAGCAGCATCGGACGGGTCAATCAGCCCCAGCATTTT.

V is TRBV5-1 and J is TRBJ1-4; D is unclear. The CDR3 is 15 residues long. V lost 1 base and J lost 0, with 7 bases in between. Germline values: CDR1 SGHRS, CDR2 YFSETQ. The CDR3 reads CASSLWAATNEKLFF. For the CDR3, the DNA is TGCGCCAGCAGCTTGTGGGCAGCAACTAATGAAAAACTGTTTTTT.

The chain employs TRBV6-1 and TRBJ2-7; D is undetermined. The V end lost 2 bases, the J end lost 2 bases, and 10 bases lay between the germline ends. The CDR3 sequence is 14 residues long. Germline V gene sequence: CDR1 MNHNS, CDR2 SASEGT. The CDR3 sequence: CASSERAPTYEQYF. The CDR3 DNA sequence: TGTGCCAGCAGTGAACGGGCGCCGACCTACGAGCAGTACTTC.

The chain's CDR3 is CSVELAGYEQYF. The CDR3 DNA reads as TGCAGCGTTGAACTAGCGGGGTACGAGCAGTACTTC. The chain is built from TRBV29-1 and TRBJ2-7; TRBD2 matches at 9 bases. From germline, CDR1 is SQVTM and CDR2 ANQGSEA. V lost 2 bases, J lost 4 bases, and 0 bases stayed unmatched. The CDR3 consists of 12 residues.

The chain carries TRBV10-3 and TRBJ1-4; D remains ambiguous. V was cut by 3 bases and J by 8 bases, with 13 bases left in between. Germline CDR1 is ENHRY and CDR2 is SYGVKD. CDR3 length equals 14 residues. CDR3 amino acids: CAISDPTQMEKLFF. The CDR3 DNA reads as TGTGCCATCAGTGACCCGACCCAGATGGAAAAACTGTTTTTT.

The chain's CDR3 is CASSEWGVTNYGYTF. In DNA, the CDR3 is TGTGCCAGCAGTGAATGGGGAGTAACTAACTATGGCTACACCTTC. The chain has TRBV25-1 and TRBJ1-2; no firm D call. Germline CDR1 reads MGHDK; CDR2 reads SYGVNS. This CDR3 spans 15 amino acids. With 1 base removed from V and 0 bases from J, the gap between germline ends came to 9 bases.

This sequence joins TRBV10-3 and TRBJ1-1; no definite D call. The germline V gene encodes CDR1 ENHRY and CDR2 SYGVKD. The CDR3 totals 14 residues. The V end was cut by 3 bases, the J end by 1 base, with 9 bases between. The CDR3 sequence is CAISDQAQNTEAFF. CDR3 coding DNA: TGTGCCATCAGTGACCAGGCACAGAACACTGAAGCTTTCTTT.

The chain links TRBV27 to TRBJ2-3, with 8 positions matching TRBD2. V shed 11 bases, J shed 2 bases, and the junction held 6 bases outside the gene matches. The CDR3 consists of 13 residues. CDR1 is MNHEY, CDR2 SMNVEV, per germline (reference sequence). The DNA for the CDR3 is TGTGCCTCTTTTAGCGGGAACACAGATACGCAGTATTTT. Its translation: CASFSGNTDTQYF.

The J gene is TRBJ1-3, the V gene TRBV27, with a tentative D call TRBD1 (6 bases). Per the germline V gene, CDR1 is MNHEY and CDR2 is SMNVEV (reference sequence). There are 11 residues in the CDR3. Between the trimmed V and J ends, which lost 8 bases and 7 bases, there was a span of 9 bases. The CDR3 coding sequence is TGTGCCAGCGCGAGGGGGAACACCATATATTTT. It codes for CASARGNTIYF.

This clone was detected a few times. V is TRBV4-1 and J is TRBJ1-2; possible D gene TRBD1, 5 bases. The germline CDR1 and CDR2 sequences are MGHRA and YSYEKL. This CDR3 is 18 amino acids long. The V gene lost 0 bases and the J gene lost 6 bases, with 23 bases spanning the gap. The CDR3 loop reads CASSQDFTQGPGVDGYTF. The CDR3 DNA is TGCGCCAGCAGCCAAGATTTTACCCAGGGCCCGGGGGTAGATGGCTACACCTTC.

The CDR3 DNA reads as TGTGCCAGCAGCTTACAGGGGGCTTACGGGGAGCTGTTTTTT. Protein: CASSLQGAYGELFF. V usage is TRBV7-6 and J usage is TRBJ2-2; 8 bases are shared with TRBD1. This CDR3 has 14 residues. Trimming took 2 bases from V and 7 from J; bases not matched to a gene: 3. Germline V lookup: CDR1 SGHVS, CDR2 FNYEAQ.

This clone was seen only a few times. This chain joins TRBV7-2 and TRBJ2-7; D unclear. Trimming pared 3 bases from V and 4 bases from J, leaving 4 bases between. Germline CDR1 SGHTA, CDR2 FQGNSA. This CDR3 contains 11 residues. The DNA of the CDR3 is TGTGCCAGCAGCTTCAGTTACGAGCAGTACTTC. Protein product: CASSFSYEQYF.

V gene TRBV7-9 combines with J gene TRBJ2-1; no firm D call. The V gene's germline CDR1 is SEHNR and CDR2 FQNEAQ (reference sequence). Trimming removed 5 bases from V and 6 bases from J, with 20 bases in between. The CDR3 is 16 residues long. The CDR3 coding sequence is TGTGCCAGCAGCAAGGGATCGGCGCAGGAAGGCAATGAGCAGTTCTTC. Protein: CASSKGSAQEGNEQFF. The full variable domain, its missing parts supplied by reference TRBV7-9 and TRBJ2-1, is DTGVSQNPRHKITKRGQNVTFRCDPISEHNRLYWYRQTLGQGPEFLTYFQNEAQLEKSRLLSDRFSAERPKGSFSTLEIQRTEQGDSAMYLCASSKGSAQEGNEQFFGPGTRLTVL.

The chain links TRBV7-8 to TRBJ2-7, with TRBD2 identical over 7 bases. Germline V CDR1 and CDR2: SGHVS, FQNEAQ. This CDR3 is built from 16 residues. J lost 3 bases, V lost 4 bases, and 12 bases had no gene match. CDR3 nucleotide sequence: TGTGCCAGCAGCTCGAGCCCGGCTAGCGGTGACTACGAGCAGTACTTC. It specifies CASSSSPASGDYEQYF.

The chain employs TRBV5-1 and TRBJ2-5, with TRBD1 as a possible D gene (6 bases). Germline V gene lookup returns CDR1 SGHRS and CDR2 YFSETQ. Between the trimmed V and J ends, which lost 4 bases and 4 bases, there was a span of 23 bases. CDR3 size: 17 residues. This CDR3 reads CASSAGTSYQSGETQYF. DNA for the CDR3: TGCGCCAGCAGCGCCGGGACATCCTATCAAAGCGGAGAGACCCAGTACTTC.

CDR3 DNA: TGCGCCAGCAGCTTGTCGGGAGTGTACCAAGAGACCCAGTACTTC. Translated: CASSLSGVYQETQYF. This chain uses TRBV5-1 with TRBJ2-5, with D perhaps TRBD2 (6 bases). With 1 base removed from V and 0 bases from J, the gap between germline ends came to 10 bases. The CDR3 runs 15 residues. Germline-derived CDR1 and CDR2 are SGHRS and YFSETQ.

The rearrangement uses TRBV28 and TRBJ2-7; 9 bases align to TRBD1. With V trimmed by 5 bases and J by 3 bases, 11 bases remained unmatched. CDR1 is MDHEN and CDR2 is SYDVKM in the germline V gene. This CDR3 is built from 16 residues. The CDR3 DNA sequence: TGTGCCAGCAGTCCCTCCTATACAGGGGGCCACTACGAGCAGTACTTC. Its protein product is CASSPSYTGGHYEQYF.

The chain recombines TRBV7-9 with TRBJ2-1; D possibly corresponds to TRBD2 (5 bases). This CDR3 has 14 residues. The germline V and J ends were trimmed by 0 bases and 6 bases, with 9 bases remaining between them. Looked up from germline, CDR1 is SEHNR and CDR2 is FQNEAQ (reference sequence). As DNA, the CDR3 is TGTGCCAGCAGCTTAGCGGGAGTAGGCAATGAGCAGTTCTTC. Translation gives CASSLAGVGNEQFF.

The CDR3 nucleotides read TGCGCCAGCAGACGGACCGGGACTAGAGAATCCGCAGAGACCCAGTACTTC. This codes for CASRRTGTRESAETQYF. The chain joins TRBV5-1 to TRBJ2-5, with 8 bases lining up with TRBD2. The CDR3 extends over 17 amino acids. The germline V gene encodes CDR1 SGHRS and CDR2 YFSETQ. J was trimmed by 4 bases and V by 5 bases; bases with no gene match: 16.

DNA of the CDR3: TGTGCCAGCAGCTTATGGACTAGCGGGACAGATACGCAGTATTTT. This sequence encodes CASSLWTSGTDTQYF. V is TRBV5-4 and J is TRBJ2-3; the match to TRBD2 covers 11 bases. The CDR3 consists of 15 residues. V lost 2 bases, J lost 3 bases, and 2 bases stayed unmatched. Germline V gene data show CDR1 as SGHNT and CDR2 as YYREEE (reference sequence).

This chain uses TRBV11-2 with TRBJ2-1, with D hard to call. This CDR3 comprises 10 residues. Trimming took off 5 bases at V and 10 bases at J, with 6 bases between the two ends. Germline loops: CDR1 SGHAT, CDR2 FQNNGV. This CDR3 is CASSNGEQFF. In DNA form, the CDR3 reads TGTGCCAGCAGCAATGGGGAGCAGTTCTTC.

About this clone: Other DNA sequences of this sample code for an identical CDR3. The J gene is TRBJ2-1, the V gene TRBV18, with D unclear. The CDR3 is 15 residues long. Trimming left V 3 bases short and J 3 bases short, with 12 bases between. Per the germline V gene, CDR1 is KGHSH and CDR2 is LQKENI. The CDR3 DNA is TGTGCCAGCTCACCGGGTCCTCCGGGCTACAATGAGCAGTTCTTC. Its protein product is CASSPGPPGYNEQFF.

This chain connects TRBV6-1 to TRBJ2-7; no firm D call. Germline V gene lookup returns CDR1 MNHNS and CDR2 SASEGT. V lost 6 bases to trimming and J lost 1 base, with 22 bases between them. This CDR3 is built from 17 residues. CDR3 loop: CASRETAALLVSYEQYF. The CDR3 nucleotides are TGTGCCAGCAGAGAAACTGCAGCCCTGCTCGTTTCCTACGAGCAGTACTTC.

This chain joins TRBV18 and TRBJ1-5, with 8 bases matching TRBD1. V trimming: 3 bases; J trimming: 4 bases; junction bases outside the gene matches: 8. This CDR3 has 16 amino acids. CDR1 is KGHSH, CDR2 LQKENI, per germline. The CDR3 nucleotides read TGTGCCAGCTCACCCCCAGGGGGCTTAATGAATCAGCCCCAGCATTTT. Translating it yields CASSPPGGLMNQPQHF.

V usage is TRBV18 and J usage is TRBJ2-2; D unclear. The V end lost 2 bases, the J end lost 0 bases, and 4 bases lay between the germline ends. Germline loops: CDR1 KGHSH, CDR2 LQKENI. The CDR3 totals 14 residues. The CDR3 loop reads CASSPFPNTGELFF. For the CDR3, the DNA is TGTGCCAGCTCACCATTTCCGAACACCGGGGAGCTGTTTTTT. The full variable domain, with the rest looked up from reference TRBV18 and TRBJ2-2, is NAGVMQNPRHLVRRRGQEARLRCSPMKGHSHVYWYRQLPEEGLKFMVYLQKENIIDESGMPKERFSAEFPKEGPSILRIQQVVRGDSAAYFCASSPFPNTGELFFGEGSRLTVL.

The chain links TRBV7-8 to TRBJ1-1; 10 bases fit TRBD1. J lost 1 base, V lost 5 bases, and 4 bases had no gene match. In germline, CDR1 is SGHVS, CDR2 FQNEAQ. CDR3 length: 15 amino acids. This chain's CDR3 is CASSSRQGANTEAFF. The CDR3 coding sequence is TGTGCCAGCAGCAGCAGACAGGGGGCGAACACTGAAGCTTTCTTT.

The V and J genes are TRBV18 and TRBJ2-1; TRBD2 matches 7 bases. Germline V gives CDR1 KGHSH, CDR2 LQKENI. The CDR3 is 16 amino acids. V lost 0 bases and J lost 4; bases outside the gene matches: 6. CDR3 protein: CASSPPLNSGYNEQFF. CDR3 nucleotides: TGTGCCAGCTCACCACCGTTGAATAGCGGGTACAATGAGCAGTTCTTC.

The V call is TRBV7-9, the J call TRBJ1-1; D perhaps matches TRBD1 (6 bases). Trimming stripped 5 bases from V and 0 bases from J, with 13 bases between. The germline V gene has CDR1 SEHNR and CDR2 FQNEAQ (reference sequence). The CDR3 is 15 amino acids. CDR3 amino acids: CASSQGGYMNTEAFF. CDR3 sequence (DNA): TGTGCCAGCAGCCAAGGGGGTTACATGAACACTGAAGCTTTCTTT.